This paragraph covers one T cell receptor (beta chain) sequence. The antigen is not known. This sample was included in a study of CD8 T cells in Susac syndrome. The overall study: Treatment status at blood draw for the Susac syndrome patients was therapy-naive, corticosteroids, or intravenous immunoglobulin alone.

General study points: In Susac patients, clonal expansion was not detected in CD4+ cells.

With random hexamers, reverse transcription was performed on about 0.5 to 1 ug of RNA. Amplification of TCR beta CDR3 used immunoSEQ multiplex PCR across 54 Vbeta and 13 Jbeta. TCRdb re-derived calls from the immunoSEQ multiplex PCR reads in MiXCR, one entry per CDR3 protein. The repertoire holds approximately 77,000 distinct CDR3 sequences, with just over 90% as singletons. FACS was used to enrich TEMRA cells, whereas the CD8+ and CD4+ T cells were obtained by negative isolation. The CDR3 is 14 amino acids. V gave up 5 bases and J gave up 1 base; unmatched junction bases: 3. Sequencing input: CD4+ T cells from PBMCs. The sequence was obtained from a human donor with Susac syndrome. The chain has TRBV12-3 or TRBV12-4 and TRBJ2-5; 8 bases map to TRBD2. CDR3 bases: TGTGCCAGCAGTCTTCTAGCGGGCCAAGAGACCCAGTACTTC. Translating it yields CASSLLAGQETQYF.